This T cell receptor (beta chain) was found in a study of long-term antiretroviral therapy in people with HIV. Whole-study findings and limits: Narrower CDR3 length ranges marked HIV repertoires relative to controls. Following ART, diversity rose but still fell short of transplant donor controls. Clones that had undergone expansion before ART dominated the repertoire at all time points.

In germline, CDR1 is SGHTA, CDR2 FQGNSA. CDR3 length equals 15 residues. V was shortened by 1 base and J by 4 bases, with 13 bases between the two germline ends. Notes on this clone: The target antigen is unknown.

Version v3.0 of the immunoSEQ assay was performed at survey level. Assay used: immunoSEQ multiplex PCR; TCRdb lists only in-frame clones, some missing. The sample yields 30,000 to 35,000 clones, under 85% seen once. This clonotype was sampled from a man aged 45 to 65 with HIV. The sequences come from unsorted PBMCs, collected 3 years after starting antiretroviral therapy. The rearrangement uses TRBV7-2 and TRBJ1-2; the D gene is possibly TRBD1 (6 bases). CDR3 sequence (DNA): TGTGCCAGCAGCTTAGGCCCGGGGGGGCTCTATGGCTACACCTTC. This sequence encodes CASSLGPGGLYGYTF.